A selection of T cell receptor beta chains follows, all from one sample in a study of cytotoxic CD8 clonotypes in ibrutinib-treated CLL. TCRdb's copy holds only in-frame clones and misses some; the assay was immunoSEQ multiplex PCR. The table includes about 26,000 clones, about 82% detected once. Sequenced material: PBMCs, taken after 24 months of ibrutinib treatment. The source of these receptors is a human donor with chronic lymphocytic leukemia. The CDR3 runs from the conserved cysteine through the conserved F or W. D genes are given only for firm matches. Some rows have no size entry. The others give once, few or many, or a class for an expanded clone.

>once|TRBJ2-7|TRBV6-1|.
CASSEESAYEQYF
TGTGCCAGCAGTGAAGAGTCTGCGTACGAGCAGTACTTC
>.|TRBJ2-1|TRBV10-3|TRBD2
CAIGASGRVQEQFF
TGTGCCATTGGGGCTAGCGGGCGGGTACAGGAGCAGTTCTTC
>.|TRBJ1-1|TRBV6-1|.
CASSEAQLAPWF
TGTGCCAGCAGTGAAGCCCAATTAGCCCCATGGTTT
>.|TRBJ2-2|TRBV7-3|TRBD2
CASSSSLAGVNTGELFF
TGTGCCAGCAGCTCCTCCCTAGCGGGGGTGAACACCGGGGAGCTGTTTTTT
>.|TRBJ1-1|TRBV7-3|.
CASSSGDGEAFF
TGTGCCAGCAGCTCCGGGGACGGTGAAGCTTTCTTT
>.|TRBJ2-5|TRBV18|TRBD1
CASSPTGGGEQTQYF
TGTGCCAGCTCACCTACAGGGGGCGGGGAGCAGACCCAGTACTTC
>.|TRBJ2-3|TRBV7-6|TRBD2
CASSLSRSSGGTDTQYF
TGTGCCAGCAGCTTAAGTAGGAGTAGCGGGGGGACAGATACGCAGTATTTT
>.|TRBJ2-7|TRBV7-1|TRBD2
CASSPGRGSREQYF
TGTGCCAGCAGCCCCGGGAGGGGGTCTCGCGAGCAGTACTTC
>.|TRBJ2-7|TRBV5-4|.
CASSLKFRNREYEQYF
TGTGCCAGCAGCTTGAAGTTTAGGAACAGGGAGTACGAGCAGTACTTC
>.|TRBJ2-4|TRBV27|.
CASSLRGGWNIQYF
TGTGCCAGCAGTTTGCGCGGGGGCTGGAACATTCAGTACTTC
>.|TRBJ1-1|TRBV27|TRBD1
CASRTGQGSVTEAFF
TGTGCCAGCAGAACCGGACAGGGATCAGTCACTGAAGCTTTCTTT
>once|TRBJ2-3|TRBV19|TRBD1
CASSITGGKDTQYF
TGTGCCAGTAGTATAACAGGGGGGAAAGATACGCAGTATTTT
>.|TRBJ2-3|TRBV5-1|TRBD1
CATRRTGSTDTQYF
TGCGCCACCCGAAGGACAGGGAGCACAGATACGCAGTATTTT
>.|TRBJ1-1|TRBV2|.
CASSGGGKAFF
TGTGCCAGCAGTGGGGGGGGAAAAGCTTTCTTT
>.|TRBJ2-5|TRBV15|.
CATSREIQETQYF
TGTGCCACCAGCAGAGAAATACAAGAGACCCAGTACTTC
>.|TRBJ2-2|TRBV27|.
CASSLVQPEVPGELFF
TGTGCCAGCAGTTTGGTCCAGCCCGAGGTTCCCGGGGAGCTGTTTTTT
>.|TRBJ1-1|TRBV2|TRBD1
CASRDILTGLYTEAFF
TGTGCCAGCAGGGATATCCTGACAGGGCTGTACACTGAAGCTTTCTTT
>once|TRBJ2-7|TRBV29-1|.
CSARPREDSEQYF
TGCAGCGCAAGGCCGAGAGAGGATTCCGAGCAGTACTTC
>few|TRBJ1-6|TRBV6-6|.
CASSFNRVYNSPLHF
TGTGCCAGCAGTTTTAACAGGGTTTATAATTCACCCCTCCACTTT
>.|TRBJ1-5|TRBV12-5|TRBD1
CASGQGQGEYQPQHF
TGTGCTAGTGGTCAAGGACAGGGGGAGTATCAGCCCCAGCATTTT
>.|TRBJ2-4|TRBV19|TRBD2
CASSTTRGGGAKNIQYF
TGTGCCAGTAGTACAACGAGGGGCGGGGGAGCCAAAAACATTCAGTACTTC
>.|TRBJ2-7|TRBV7-2|TRBD2
CASSFSGGSSYEQYF
TGTGCCAGCAGCTTTAGCGGGGGCAGCTCCTACGAGCAGTACTTC
>.|TRBJ1-2|TRBV7-3|.
CASSLPGGNGYTF
TGTGCCAGCAGCTTACCCGGGGGCAATGGCTACACCTTC
>few|TRBJ1-1|TRBV5-1|.
CASSPPMNTEAFF
TGCGCCAGCAGCCCTCCCATGAACACTGAAGCTTTCTTT
>.|TRBJ1-5|TRBV7-8|.
CASSLGDNQPQHF
TGTGCCAGCAGCTTAGGGGACAATCAGCCCCAGCATTTT
>.|TRBJ2-7|TRBV5-1|.
CASSGDGSYEQYF
TGCGCCAGCAGCGGGGACGGCTCCTACGAGCAGTACTTC
>.|TRBJ2-3|TRBV13|.
CASSPQNYLADTQYF
TGTGCCAGCAGCCCGCAGAATTATCTAGCAGATACGCAGTATTTT
>.|TRBJ1-2|TRBV7-2|.
CASSPRQDFTF
TGTGCCAGCAGCCCAAGACAGGACTTCACCTTC
>.|TRBJ2-1|TRBV21-1|.
CASRTAGEEYNEQFF
TGTGCCAGCAGAACTGCGGGGGAGGAGTACAATGAGCAGTTCTTC
>.|TRBJ2-1|TRBV11-2|TRBD1
CASSFRGTVGEQFF
TGTGCCAGCAGCTTTAGGGGGACAGTCGGTGAGCAGTTCTTC
>.|TRBJ2-7|TRBV5-4|TRBD1
CASSESPGGTYEQYF
TGTGCCAGCAGCGAAAGCCCAGGGGGCACCTACGAGCAGTACTTC
>.|TRBJ2-5|TRBV18|TRBD1
CASSHGLTGGDETQYF
TGTGCCAGCTCACACGGGCTCACAGGGGGCGATGAGACCCAGTACTTC
>.|TRBJ2-1|TRBV6-1|.
CASGIGSQNEQFF
TGTGCCAGTGGTATTGGGTCGCAAAATGAGCAGTTCTTC
>.|TRBJ1-1|TRBV5-6|TRBD1
CASSFGTGVSTEAFF
TGTGCCAGCAGCTTCGGGACAGGAGTTAGCACTGAAGCTTTCTTT
>.|TRBJ2-6|TRBV7-8|.
CASSLASSGANVLTF
TGTGCCAGCAGCTTAGCTAGCTCTGGGGCCAACGTCCTGACTTTC
>once|TRBJ2-2|TRBV7-6|TRBD2
CASSAHPRWTSGGAGELFF
TGTGCCAGCAGCGCTCACCCCAGGTGGACTAGCGGGGGGGCCGGGGAGCTGTTTTTT
>.|TRBJ2-5|TRBV5-8|TRBD2
CANRRLSGGETSQETQYF
TGTGCCAACAGAAGGCTTAGCGGGGGGGAGACCTCCCAAGAGACCCAGTACTTC
>.|TRBJ2-5|TRBV4-1|.
CASSQGNNIQETQYF
TGCGCCAGCAGCCAAGGAAACAACATCCAAGAGACCCAGTACTTC
>.|TRBJ2-5|TRBV18|.
CASSPGETQYF
TGTGCCAGCTCACCTGGGGAGACCCAGTACTTC
>.|TRBJ2-2|TRBV18|TRBD2
CASSPSGGVDTGELFF
TGTGCCAGCTCACCCAGCGGGGGCGTGGACACCGGGGAGCTGTTTTTT
>.|TRBJ1-1|TRBV6-5|.
CASSWGRNTEAFF
TGTGCCAGCAGCTGGGGACGGAACACTGAAGCTTTCTTT
>.|TRBJ2-3|TRBV18|.
CASSPLGGWRADTQYF
TGTGCCAGCTCCCCCCTTGGAGGATGGAGGGCAGATACGCAGTATTTT
>.|TRBJ2-3|TRBV19|TRBD2
CASRPGGPADTQYF
TGTGCCAGCCGTCCGGGGGGGCCCGCAGATACGCAGTATTTT
>.|TRBJ2-1|TRBV29-1|.
CSGARGGVEYNEQFF
TGCAGCGGGGCTAGAGGCGGGGTGGAGTACAATGAGCAGTTCTTC
>few|TRBJ2-4|TRBV7-9|.
CASTTSRAGAKNIQYF
TGTGCCAGCACCACTTCGCGGGCGGGGGCCAAAAACATTCAGTACTTC
>.|TRBJ2-3|TRBV9|TRBD2
CASSAGTSAPTTDTQYF
TGTGCCAGCAGCGCCGGAACTAGCGCACCCACCACAGATACGCAGTATTTT
>.|TRBJ1-1|TRBV18|.
CASSLGSVKYTEAFF
TGTGCCAGCTCACTAGGGAGCGTAAAGTACACTGAAGCTTTCTTT
>.|TRBJ1-1|TRBV11-3|.
CASSLGQGFGTEAFF
TGTGCCAGCAGCTTAGGGCAGGGTTTCGGGACTGAAGCTTTCTTT
>.|TRBJ1-2|TRBV6-1|.
CASDQRGHTF
TGTGCCAGCGACCAAAGGGGCCATACCTTC
>.|TRBJ2-2|TRBV4-1|TRBD2
CASRQAGGPNGELFF
TGCGCCAGCAGGCAAGCGGGGGGGCCAAACGGGGAGCTGTTTTTT
>.|TRBJ1-2|TRBV2|TRBD1
CASSEWGTGYGYTF
TGTGCCAGCAGTGAATGGGGGACAGGGTATGGCTACACCTTC
>once|TRBJ2-2|TRBV5-1|.
CASSLLETNTGELFF
TGCGCCAGCAGCTTGCTAGAAACGAACACCGGGGAGCTGTTTTTT
>few|TRBJ1-5|TRBV29-1|TRBD1
CSVGDSHQPQHF
TGCAGCGTTGGGGACAGTCATCAGCCCCAGCATTTT
>.|TRBJ1-4|TRBV6-6|TRBD1
CASSTDRGNEKLFF
TGTGCCAGCAGTACCGACAGGGGGAATGAAAAACTGTTTTTT